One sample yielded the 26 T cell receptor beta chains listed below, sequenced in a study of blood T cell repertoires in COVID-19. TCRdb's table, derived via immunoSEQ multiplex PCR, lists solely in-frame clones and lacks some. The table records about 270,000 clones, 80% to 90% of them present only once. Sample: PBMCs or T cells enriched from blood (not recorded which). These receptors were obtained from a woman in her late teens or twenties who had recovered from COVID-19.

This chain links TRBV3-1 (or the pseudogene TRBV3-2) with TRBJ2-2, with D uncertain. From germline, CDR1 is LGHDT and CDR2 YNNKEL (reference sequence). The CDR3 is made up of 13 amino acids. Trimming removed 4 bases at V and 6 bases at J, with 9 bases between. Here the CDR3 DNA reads TGTGCCAGCAGCCCACGTGGGCCCGGGGAGCTGTTTTTT. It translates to CASSPRGPGELFF.

CDR3 DNA: TGTGCCAGCAGCCGGGCCTACGAGCAGTACTTC. Residues: CASSRAYEQYF. The V gene is TRBV5-5, the J gene TRBJ2-7, with unresolved D. The CDR3 totals 11 residues. Trimming pared 4 bases from V and 2 bases from J, leaving 4 bases between. The V gene's germline CDR1 is SGHKS and CDR2 YYEKEE (reference sequence).

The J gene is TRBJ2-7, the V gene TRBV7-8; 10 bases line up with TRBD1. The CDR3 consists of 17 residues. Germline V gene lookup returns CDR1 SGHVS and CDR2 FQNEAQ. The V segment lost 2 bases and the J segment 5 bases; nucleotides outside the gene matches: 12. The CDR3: CASSLKGSTGGANEQYF. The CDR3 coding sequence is TGTGCCAGCAGCTTAAAAGGTTCGACAGGGGGCGCTAACGAGCAGTACTTC.

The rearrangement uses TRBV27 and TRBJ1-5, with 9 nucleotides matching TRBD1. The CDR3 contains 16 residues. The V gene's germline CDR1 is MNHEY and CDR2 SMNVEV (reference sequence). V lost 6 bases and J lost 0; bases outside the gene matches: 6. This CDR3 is CASSRTGANSNQPQHF. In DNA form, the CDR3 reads TGTGCCAGCAGCCGGACAGGGGCGAATAGCAATCAGCCCCAGCATTTT.

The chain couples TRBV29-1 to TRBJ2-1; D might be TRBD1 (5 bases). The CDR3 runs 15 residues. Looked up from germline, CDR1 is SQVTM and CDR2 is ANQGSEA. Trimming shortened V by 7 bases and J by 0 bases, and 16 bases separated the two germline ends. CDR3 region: CSATMGQSSYNEQFF. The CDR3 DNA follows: TGCAGCGCCACGATGGGGCAGAGCTCCTACAATGAGCAGTTCTTC.

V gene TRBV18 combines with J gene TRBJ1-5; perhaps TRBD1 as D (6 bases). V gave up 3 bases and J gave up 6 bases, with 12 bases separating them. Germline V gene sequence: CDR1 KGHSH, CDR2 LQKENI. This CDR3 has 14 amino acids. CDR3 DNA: TGTGCCAGCTCACCCGGGACATCATTTCAGCCCCAGCATTTT. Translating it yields CASSPGTSFQPQHF.

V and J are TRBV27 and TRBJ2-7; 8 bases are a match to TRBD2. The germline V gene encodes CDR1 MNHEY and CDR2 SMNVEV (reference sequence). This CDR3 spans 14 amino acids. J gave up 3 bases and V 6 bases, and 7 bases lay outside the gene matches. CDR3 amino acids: CASRGGLAFYEQYF. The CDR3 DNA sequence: TGTGCCAGCAGGGGAGGACTAGCATTCTACGAGCAGTACTTC.

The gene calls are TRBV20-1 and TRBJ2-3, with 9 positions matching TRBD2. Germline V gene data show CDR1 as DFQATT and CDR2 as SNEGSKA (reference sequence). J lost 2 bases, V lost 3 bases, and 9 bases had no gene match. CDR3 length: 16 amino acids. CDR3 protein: CSASVTSGGDTDTQYF. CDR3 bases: TGCAGTGCTAGTGTGACTAGCGGCGGGGACACAGATACGCAGTATTTT.

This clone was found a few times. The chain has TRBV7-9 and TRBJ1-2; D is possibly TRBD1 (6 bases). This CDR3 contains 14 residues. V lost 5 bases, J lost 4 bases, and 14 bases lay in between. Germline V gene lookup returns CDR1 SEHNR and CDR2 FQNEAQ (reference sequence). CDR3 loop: CASSPMPGAYGYTF. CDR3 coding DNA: TGTGCCAGCAGCCCAATGCCAGGGGCCTATGGCTACACCTTC. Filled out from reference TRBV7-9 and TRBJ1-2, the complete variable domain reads DTGVSQNPRHKITKRGQNVTFRCDPISEHNRLYWYRQTLGQGPEFLTYFQNEAQLEKSRLLSDRFSAERPKGSFSTLEIQRTEQGDSAMYLCASSPMPGAYGYTFGSGTRLTVV.

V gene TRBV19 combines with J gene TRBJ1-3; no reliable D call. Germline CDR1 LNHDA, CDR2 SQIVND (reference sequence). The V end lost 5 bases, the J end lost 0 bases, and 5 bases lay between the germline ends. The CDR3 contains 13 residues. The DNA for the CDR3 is TGTGCCAGTAGTCTTCTCTCTGGAAACACCATATATTTT. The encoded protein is CASSLLSGNTIYF.

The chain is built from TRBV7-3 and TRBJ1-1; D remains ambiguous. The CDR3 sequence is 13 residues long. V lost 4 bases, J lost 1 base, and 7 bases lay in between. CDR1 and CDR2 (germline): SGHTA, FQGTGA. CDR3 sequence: CASSSRSNTEAFF. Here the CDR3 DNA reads TGTGCCAGCAGCTCTCGGTCGAACACTGAAGCTTTCTTT.

CDR3 DNA: TGTGCCAGTAGGCTGGACAATGGCCGAAATCAGCCCCAGCATTTT. It is translated as CASRLDNGRNQPQHF. V and J are TRBV19 and TRBJ1-5; tentative D call: TRBD1 (5 bases). The CDR3 contains 15 residues. Germline lookup yields CDR1 LNHDA and CDR2 SQIVND (reference sequence). Trimming left V 6 bases short and J 4 bases short, with 16 bases between.

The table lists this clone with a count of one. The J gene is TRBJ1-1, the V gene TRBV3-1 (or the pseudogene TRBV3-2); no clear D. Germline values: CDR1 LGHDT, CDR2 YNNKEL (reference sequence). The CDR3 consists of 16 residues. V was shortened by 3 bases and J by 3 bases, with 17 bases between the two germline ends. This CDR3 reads CASSHRIDGSYTEAFF. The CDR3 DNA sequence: TGTGCCAGCAGCCACAGGATTGATGGATCCTACACTGAAGCTTTCTTT.

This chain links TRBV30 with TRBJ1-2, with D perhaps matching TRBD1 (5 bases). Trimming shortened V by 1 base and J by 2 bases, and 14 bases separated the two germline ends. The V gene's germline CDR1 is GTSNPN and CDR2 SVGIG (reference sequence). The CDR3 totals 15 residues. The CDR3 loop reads CAWSGRVGGNYGYTF. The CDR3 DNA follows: TGTGCCTGGAGTGGCCGGGTCGGGGGGAACTATGGCTACACCTTC. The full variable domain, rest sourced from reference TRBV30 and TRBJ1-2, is SQTIHQWPATLVQPVGSPLSLECTVEGTSNPNLYWYRQAAGRGLQLLFYSVGIGQISSEVPQNLSASRPQDRQFILSSKKLLLSDSGFYLCAWSGRVGGNYGYTFGSGTRLTVV.

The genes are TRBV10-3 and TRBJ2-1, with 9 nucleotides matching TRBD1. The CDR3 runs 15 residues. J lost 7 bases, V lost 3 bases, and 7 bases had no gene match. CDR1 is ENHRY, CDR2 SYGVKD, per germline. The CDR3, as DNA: TGTGCCATCAGTGACGGGACAGGGCTTGGGAATGAGCAGTTCTTC. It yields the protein CAISDGTGLGNEQFF.

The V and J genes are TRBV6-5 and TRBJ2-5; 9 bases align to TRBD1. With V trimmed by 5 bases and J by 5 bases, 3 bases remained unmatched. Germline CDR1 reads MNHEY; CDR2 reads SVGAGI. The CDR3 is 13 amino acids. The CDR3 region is CASSRDRDETQYF. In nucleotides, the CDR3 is TGTGCCAGCAGTAGGGACAGGGATGAGACCCAGTACTTC.

CDR3 in DNA: TGTGCCAGCAGTTACTCGACAGGCGAAGATTCACCCCTCCACTTT. This codes for CASSYSTGEDSPLHF. This chain joins TRBV6-5 and TRBJ1-6; D possibly corresponds to TRBD1 (6 bases). V was cut by 0 bases and J by 8 bases, with 11 bases left in between. This CDR3 spans 15 amino acids. In germline, CDR1 is MNHEY, CDR2 SVGAGI.

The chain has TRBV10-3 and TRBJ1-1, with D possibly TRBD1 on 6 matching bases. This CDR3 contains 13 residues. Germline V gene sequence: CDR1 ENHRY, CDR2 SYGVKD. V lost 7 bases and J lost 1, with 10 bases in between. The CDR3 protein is CAINQGQNTEAFF. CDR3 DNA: TGTGCCATCAACCAGGGACAGAACACTGAAGCTTTCTTT.

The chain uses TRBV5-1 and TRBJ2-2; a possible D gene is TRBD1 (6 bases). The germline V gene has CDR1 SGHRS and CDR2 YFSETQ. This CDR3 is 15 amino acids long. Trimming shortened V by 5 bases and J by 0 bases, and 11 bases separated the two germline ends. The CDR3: CASRSTGPNTGELFF. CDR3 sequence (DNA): TGCGCCAGCAGATCGACAGGACCGAACACCGGGGAGCTGTTTTTT.

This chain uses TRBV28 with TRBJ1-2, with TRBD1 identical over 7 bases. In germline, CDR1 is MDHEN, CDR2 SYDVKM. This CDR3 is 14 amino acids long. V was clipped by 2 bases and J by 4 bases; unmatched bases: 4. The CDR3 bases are TGTGCCAGCAGTTTACCGGGACAGTCCTATGGCTACACCTTC. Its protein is CASSLPGQSYGYTF.

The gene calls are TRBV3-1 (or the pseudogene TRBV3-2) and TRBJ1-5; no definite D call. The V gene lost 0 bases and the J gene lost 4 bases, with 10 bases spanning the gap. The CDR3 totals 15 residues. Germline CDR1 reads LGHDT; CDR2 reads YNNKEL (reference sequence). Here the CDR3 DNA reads TGTGCCAGCAGCCAAGATCTGGCGGGTAATCAGCCCCAGCATTTT. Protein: CASSQDLAGNQPQHF.

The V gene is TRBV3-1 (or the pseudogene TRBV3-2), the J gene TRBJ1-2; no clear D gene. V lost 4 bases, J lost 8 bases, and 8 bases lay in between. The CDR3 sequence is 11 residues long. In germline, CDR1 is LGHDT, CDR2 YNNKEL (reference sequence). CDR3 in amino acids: CASSPGGGYTF. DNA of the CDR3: TGTGCCAGCAGCCCTGGCGGGGGCTACACCTTC.

The CDR3 reads CAWSDAGEQFF. The DNA of the CDR3 is TGTGCCTGGAGTGATGCGGGTGAGCAGTTCTTC. The chain links TRBV30 to TRBJ2-1; D is perhaps TRBD2 (5 bases). With 1 base removed from V and 9 bases from J, the gap between germline ends came to 7 bases. CDR3 size: 11 residues. CDR1 is GTSNPN, CDR2 SVGIG, per germline (reference sequence).

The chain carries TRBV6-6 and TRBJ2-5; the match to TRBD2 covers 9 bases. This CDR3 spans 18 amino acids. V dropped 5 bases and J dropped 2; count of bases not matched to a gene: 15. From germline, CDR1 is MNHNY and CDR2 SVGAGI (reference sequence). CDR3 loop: CASSLRGWSSGGQETQYF. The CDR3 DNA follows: TGTGCCAGCAGTCTAAGGGGATGGAGTAGCGGGGGACAAGAGACCCAGTACTTC.

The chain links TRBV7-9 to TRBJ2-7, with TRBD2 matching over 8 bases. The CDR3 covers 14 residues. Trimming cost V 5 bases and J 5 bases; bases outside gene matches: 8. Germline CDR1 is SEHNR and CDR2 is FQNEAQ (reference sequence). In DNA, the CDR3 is TGTGCCAGCAGCCTGGGCCGGGGGGGCGACGAGCAGTACTTC. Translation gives CASSLGRGGDEQYF.

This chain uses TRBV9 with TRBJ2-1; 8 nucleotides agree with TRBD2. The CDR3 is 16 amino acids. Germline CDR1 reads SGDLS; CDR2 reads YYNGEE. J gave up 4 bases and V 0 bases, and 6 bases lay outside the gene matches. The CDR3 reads CASSVAQGLGYNEQFF. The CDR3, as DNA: TGTGCCAGCAGCGTAGCTCAGGGACTAGGATACAATGAGCAGTTCTTC.